The rows below give T cell receptor beta chains drawn from one sample of a study of beta chain features in type 1 diabetes. TCRdb keeps only in-frame clones here, not all; method: immunoSEQ multiplex PCR. The sample holds under 800,000 clones, roughly a sixth seen once. Sequencing was carried out using naive CD4+ T cells from blood. All receptors derive from a man aged 18 to 29 in good health. CDR3s include the opening cysteine and the closing phenylalanine or tryptophan. The D gene is left open where the match is weak. Clone size is shown for a subset of rows, as once, few, many or a class of expanded clone.

j_gene	v_gene	d_gene	len	abundance	CDR3nt	CDR3aa
TRBJ2-7	TRBV18	NA	15	NA	TGTGCCAGCTCACCACGCCAGGGTGTCGGGTACGAGCAGTACTTC	CASSPRQGVGYEQYF
TRBJ1-4	TRBV15	NA	12	NA	TGTGCCACCAGCAGGACCCATGAAAAACTGTTTTTT	CATSRTHEKLFF
TRBJ1-2	TRBV10-3	NA	13	once	TGTGCCATCAGTGAGTTACAGGACTATGGCTACACCTTC	CAISELQDYGYTF
TRBJ1-5	TRBV5-4	NA	14	few	TGTGCCAGCAGCTGGGGGGGGATGAATCAGCCCCAGCATTTT	CASSWGGMNQPQHF
TRBJ2-3	TRBV10-3	NA	13	few	TGTGCCATCAGTGTGAACAGGGCAGATACGCAGTATTTT	CAISVNRADTQYF
TRBJ1-2	TRBV28	TRBD1	16	NA	TGTGCCAGCAGTCTCCGGGACAGGTCCCTCTCCTATGGCTACACCTTC	CASSLRDRSLSYGYTF
TRBJ1-1	TRBV18	TRBD1	15	few	TGTGCCAGCTCACCGGCGGCCAGGGGGGTCACTGAAGCTTTCTTT	CASSPAARGVTEAFF
TRBJ2-7	TRBV29-1	NA	12	few	TGCAGCGTTGTAGGGGTGTCCTACGAGCAGTACTTC	CSVVGVSYEQYF
TRBJ1-1	TRBV29-1	NA	12	few	TGCAGCGTCCCCTCCCGGGGCACTGAAGCTTTCTTT	CSVPSRGTEAFF
TRBJ2-7	TRBV28	TRBD1	15	NA	TGTGCCAGCAGATCTGACAGGGTTGTAGGCTACGAGCAGTACTTC	CASRSDRVVGYEQYF
TRBJ2-1	TRBV28	TRBD2	12	few	TGTGCCAGCAGACCAGCGGGGTATGAGCAGTTCTTC	CASRPAGYEQFF
TRBJ2-5	TRBV9	TRBD2	17	few	TGTGCCAGCAGCGTAGGTCCTAGCGGGAGGGCCCGGGAGACCCAGTACTTC	CASSVGPSGRARETQYF
TRBJ1-3	TRBV7-6	NA	14	NA	TGTGCCAGCAGCTTAGGCAGCTCTGGAAACACCATATATTTT	CASSLGSSGNTIYF
TRBJ1-1	TRBV7-6	TRBD1	14	NA	TGTGCCAGCAGCTCTAGCCCGGGACAGACTGAAGCTTTCTTT	CASSSSPGQTEAFF
TRBJ2-7	TRBV13	NA	15	few	TGTGCCAGCAGCTCCTACAGGGTAAGCTCCTACGAGCAGTACTTC	CASSSYRVSSYEQYF
TRBJ2-4	TRBV6-5	TRBD1	10	few	TGTGCCAGCAGGAGGGACAGGGAGTACTTC	CASRRDREYF
TRBJ1-3	TRBV7-9	NA	18	few	TGTGCCAGCAGCTCCTCCCCACCTGGGAGGGGTGGTAGAAACACCATATATTTT	CASSSSPPGRGGRNTIYF
TRBJ2-7	TRBV28	NA	14	NA	TGTGCCAGCAGTTTGCCGGGGCTGCGCTACGAGCAGTACTTC	CASSLPGLRYEQYF
TRBJ1-1	TRBV9	NA	12	NA	TGTGCCAGCGGAGGACTGGCCACTGAAGCTTTCTTT	CASGGLATEAFF
TRBJ2-3	TRBV19	NA	16	NA	TGTGCCAGTAGTGAAGGGACCTACTCCCTCACAGATACGCAGTATTTT	CASSEGTYSLTDTQYF
TRBJ1-1	TRBV5-4	NA	15	few	TGTGCCAGCAGCTTGGTCAACCAAGGGAAGACTGAAGCTTTCTTT	CASSLVNQGKTEAFF
TRBJ1-2	TRBV7-9	TRBD1	16	few	TGTGCCAGCAGCTTAACAGGGACAGGCCCAAACTATGGCTACACCTTC	CASSLTGTGPNYGYTF
TRBJ2-7	TRBV28	TRBD1	15	NA	TGTGCCAGCAGTTCCCCTCCGGGACAGACGTACGAGCAGTACTTC	CASSSPPGQTYEQYF
TRBJ1-2	TRBV28	NA	16	few	TGTGCCAGCAGGGCAGGTACACTAGGAGGGGTCTATGGCTACACCTTC	CASRAGTLGGVYGYTF
TRBJ2-4	TRBV7-2	NA	15	few	TGTGCCAGCAGCTTAGCGCAGGGAGCCAAAAACATTCAGTACTTC	CASSLAQGAKNIQYF
TRBJ1-5	TRBV28	TRBD1	16	few	TGTGCCAGCAGCCCCGGGGACAGGGGAAACAATCAGCCCCAGCATTTT	CASSPGDRGNNQPQHF
TRBJ1-1	TRBV4-3	TRBD1	14	NA	TGCGCCAGCAGCCTGCAGGGGGGTTCCACTGAAGCTTTCTTT	CASSLQGGSTEAFF
TRBJ2-2	TRBV5-1	NA	15	NA	TGCGCCAGCAGCTTGCAGGGGTCTTACACCGGGGAGCTGTTTTTT	CASSLQGSYTGELFF
TRBJ2-7	TRBV9	TRBD1	15	few	TGTGCCAGCAGCGTAGCTACAGGGGGCATCTACGAGCAGTACTTC	CASSVATGGIYEQYF
TRBJ1-1	TRBV7-9	NA	14	few	TGTGCCAGCAGCTTCGCGGTTTCGGGGACTGAAGCTTTCTTT	CASSFAVSGTEAFF
TRBJ1-1	TRBV11-2	NA	13	NA	TGTGCCAGCAGCGGGGGTTGGAACACTGAAGCTTTCTTT	CASSGGWNTEAFF
TRBJ2-3	TRBV7-9	TRBD2	18	NA	TGTGCCAGCAGCTTAGGCTTCCTCCTAGCGGACCGCACAGATACGCAGTATTTT	CASSLGFLLADRTDTQYF
TRBJ1-1	TRBV7-3	NA	13	few	TGTGCCAGCAGCTTAACTGTGAACACTGAAGCTTTCTTT	CASSLTVNTEAFF
TRBJ1-1	TRBV19	NA	14	few	TGTGCCAGTAGTACCCTAGTAGTGAACACTGAAGCTTTCTTT	CASSTLVVNTEAFF
TRBJ1-2	TRBV6-6	TRBD1	15	NA	TGTGCCAGCAGCGATGGTGGGACAGGTCACTATGGCTACACCTTC	CASSDGGTGHYGYTF
TRBJ2-7	TRBV5-1	NA	13	few	TGCGCCAGCAGCTTGGAAGGTCCCTACGAGCAGTACTTC	CASSLEGPYEQYF
TRBJ1-1	TRBV28	NA	15	NA	TGTGCCAGCAGTCAGGGGCTTCATCTAGAACTTGAAGCTTTCTTT	CASSQGLHLELEAFF
TRBJ2-1	TRBV9	NA	18	NA	TGTGCCAGCAGCGTATTCGGGGAACAGGGTGTATCCTACAATGAGCAGTTCTTC	CASSVFGEQGVSYNEQFF
TRBJ2-3	TRBV9	TRBD2	16	NA	TGTGCCAGCAGCCCCCTGGGACTAGCGGGAACAGATACGCAGTATTTT	CASSPLGLAGTDTQYF
TRBJ1-5	TRBV7-6	NA	13	few	TGTGCCAGCAGTGGCGGGACACTCACCCCCCAGCATTTT	CASSGGTLTPQHF
TRBJ2-3	TRBV27	NA	17	few	TGTGCCAGCAGTTTATTGGGGGGCCGTGCTAGCACAGATACGCAGTATTTT	CASSLLGGRASTDTQYF